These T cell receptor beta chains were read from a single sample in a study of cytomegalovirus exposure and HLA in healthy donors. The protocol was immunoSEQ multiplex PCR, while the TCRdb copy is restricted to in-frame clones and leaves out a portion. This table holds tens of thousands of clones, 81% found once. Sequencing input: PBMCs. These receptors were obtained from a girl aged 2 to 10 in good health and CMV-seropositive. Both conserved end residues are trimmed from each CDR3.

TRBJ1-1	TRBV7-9	ASSLGRELDEAF
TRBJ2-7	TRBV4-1	ASSQSGTSWSDSYEQY
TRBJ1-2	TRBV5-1	ASSRHTGTGSLYGYT
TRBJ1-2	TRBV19	ASSINSGQGDGYT
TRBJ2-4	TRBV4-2	ASSRETGLAGVSKNIQY
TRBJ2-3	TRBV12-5	ASGLGLAGGTDTQY
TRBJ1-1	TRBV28	ASSWGQYLNTEAF
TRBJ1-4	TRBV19	ASNTGGLGEKLF
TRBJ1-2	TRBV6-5	ASSSDRGYT
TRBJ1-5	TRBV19	ASSIQGASLGNQPQH
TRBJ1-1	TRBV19	ASSTSTGMNTEAF
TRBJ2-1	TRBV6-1	ASSAWRTSGVLYNEQF
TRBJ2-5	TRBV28	ASSHSTSPKGETQY
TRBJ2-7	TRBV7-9	ASSLSPQALYEQY
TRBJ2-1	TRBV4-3	ASSSGLAGMYNEQF
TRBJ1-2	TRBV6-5	ASSYSDRGGYT
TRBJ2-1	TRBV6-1	ASRGTAYNEQF
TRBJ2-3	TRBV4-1	ASSQRISADTQY
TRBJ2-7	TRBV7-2	ASSLVAGWHEQY
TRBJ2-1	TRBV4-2	ASSPTPLAGVGNEQF
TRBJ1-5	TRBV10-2	ASSPLTNQPQH
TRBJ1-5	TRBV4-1	ASSNRRDDQPQH